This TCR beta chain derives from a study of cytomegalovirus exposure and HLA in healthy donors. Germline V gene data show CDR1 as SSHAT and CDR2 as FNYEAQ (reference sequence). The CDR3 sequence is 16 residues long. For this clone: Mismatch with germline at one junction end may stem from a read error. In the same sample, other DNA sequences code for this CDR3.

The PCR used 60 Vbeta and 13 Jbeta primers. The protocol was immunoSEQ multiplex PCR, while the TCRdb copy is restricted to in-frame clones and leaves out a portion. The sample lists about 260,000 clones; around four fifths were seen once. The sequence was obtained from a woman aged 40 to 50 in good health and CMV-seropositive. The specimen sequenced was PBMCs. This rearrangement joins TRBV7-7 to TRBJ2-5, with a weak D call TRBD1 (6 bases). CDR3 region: CASSLGDRSGQETQYF. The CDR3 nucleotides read TGTGCTAGCAGCTTAGGAGACAGGTCCGGCCAAGAGACCCAGTACTTC.